The 11 T cell receptor beta chains reported below all come from one sample, sequenced in a study of blood T cell repertoires in COVID-19. The assay was immunoSEQ multiplex PCR, and TCRdb's table has in-frame clones only and misses some. Here the sample spans around 250,000 clones, around 84% being singletons. The sequenced sample consisted of peripheral blood. The receptor set was obtained from a woman aged 18-35 years with acute or convalescent COVID-19.

The rearrangement uses TRBV6-1 and TRBJ1-4, with 12 bases fitting TRBD1. The ends lost 4 bases at V and 8 bases at J; junction bases unmatched: 8. Germline loops: CDR1 MNHNS, CDR2 SASEGT. The length of the CDR3 is 16 residues. The chain's CDR3 is CASSATSGTGGEKLFF. For the CDR3, the DNA is TGTGCCAGCAGTGCAACCTCCGGGACAGGGGGCGAAAAACTGTTTTTT.

This rearrangement joins TRBV30 to TRBJ1-6, with TRBD1 matching 9 bases. V lost 3 bases and J lost 10; bases outside the gene matches: 25. Germline-derived CDR1 and CDR2 are GTSNPN and SVGIG (reference sequence). The length of the CDR3 is 20 residues. This CDR3 reads CAWSPSLYTTGTGLYSPLHF. The CDR3 coding sequence is TGTGCCTGGAGCCCTTCCCTATACACAACCGGGACAGGGCTTTACTCACCCCTCCACTTT.

The genes are TRBV7-8 and TRBJ2-1; TRBD2 is a possible D gene (6 bases). Trimming left V 1 base short and J 1 base short, with 14 bases between. This CDR3 spans 17 amino acids. Germline assignment: CDR1 SGHVS and CDR2 FQNEAQ. The CDR3 DNA reads as TGTGCCAGCAGCTTAGTCCTCCCTAGCGCTTCCTACAATGAGCAGTTCTTC. As protein: CASSLVLPSASYNEQFF.

The chain couples TRBV9 to TRBJ2-5; 8 nucleotides agree with TRBD1. Germline lookup yields CDR1 SGDLS and CDR2 YYNGEE. The ends lost 0 bases at V and 5 bases at J; junction bases unmatched: 6. This CDR3 comprises 15 residues. The CDR3 region is CASSVAGGAGETQYF. Here the CDR3 DNA reads TGTGCCAGCAGCGTAGCAGGGGGCGCGGGGGAGACCCAGTACTTC.

The rearrangement joins TRBV11-2 to TRBJ2-1; possible D gene TRBD2, 6 bases. The V gene's germline CDR1 is SGHAT and CDR2 FQNNGV. The CDR3 runs 15 residues. Trimming removed 5 bases at V and 2 bases at J, with 13 bases between. DNA of the CDR3: TGTGCCAGCAGCCTACTCACGGGGGCCTACAATGAGCAGTTCTTC. The encoded protein is CASSLLTGAYNEQFF.

The chain uses TRBV23-1 and TRBJ1-2; D is perhaps TRBD1 (6 bases). TRBV23-1 is recorded as an ORF, its role being uncertain. This CDR3 spans 16 amino acids. Trimming pared 0 bases from V and 3 bases from J, leaving 14 bases between. The CDR3, as DNA: TGCGCCAGCAGTCAATCTGGGGGGGCTCGAGACTATGGCTACACCTTC. Amino acid sequence: CASSQSGGARDYGYTF.

In its sample, this clone was seen once. The rearrangement uses TRBV29-1 and TRBJ2-3; 9 bases agree with TRBD2. Germline V gene lookup returns CDR1 SQVTM and CDR2 ANQGSEA. J gave up 0 bases and V 3 bases, and 4 bases lay outside the gene matches. This CDR3 region has 15 residues. CDR3 nucleotide sequence: TGCAGCGTTGAGCTTAGCGGGGGAAGCACAGATACGCAGTATTTT. This encodes CSVELSGGSTDTQYF.

The chain has TRBV7-9 and TRBJ1-6, with D unclear. Germline V lookup: CDR1 SEHNR, CDR2 FQNEAQ (reference sequence). V was trimmed by 1 base and J by 5 bases, leaving 15 bases between them. This CDR3 spans 17 amino acids. The chain's CDR3 is CASSLVVGRPDNSPLHF. The CDR3 DNA is TGTGCCAGCAGCTTAGTGGTGGGGAGGCCAGATAATTCACCCCTCCACTTT.

This sequence joins TRBV5-5 and TRBJ2-3, with 8 positions matching TRBD2. Germline values: CDR1 SGHKS, CDR2 YYEKEE (reference sequence). V was clipped by 2 bases and J by 0 bases; unmatched bases: 14. The CDR3 is 19 residues long. CDR3 nucleotides: TGTGCCAGCAGCTTATACCGGTCAGCTAGCGGGCTCAGCACAGATACGCAGTATTTT. Residues: CASSLYRSASGLSTDTQYF.

This chain links TRBV19 with TRBJ2-7; 7 positions agree with TRBD1. CDR1 is LNHDA and CDR2 is SQIVND in the germline V gene (reference sequence). CDR3 size: 13 residues. The V and J ends lost 6 bases and 3 bases, in that order; junction bases with no gene match: 5. CDR3 in DNA: TGTGCCAGTAGGCGACAGGGAGTCTACGAGCAGTACTTC. Its translation is CASRRQGVYEQYF.

This chain connects TRBV7-2 to TRBJ2-3; 11 nucleotides agree with TRBD2. Losses at the gene ends were 3 bases for V and 4 bases for J; bases not matched to a gene: 12. The CDR3 contains 18 residues. The V gene's germline CDR1 is SGHTA and CDR2 FQGNSA. The CDR3 is CASSLPRGTSGSPDTQYF. The CDR3 bases are TGTGCCAGCAGCTTGCCGAGGGGTACTAGCGGGAGTCCAGATACGCAGTATTTT. The whole variable domain, filled in from reference TRBV7-2 and TRBJ2-3, reads GAGVSQSPSNKVTEKGKDVELRCDPISGHTALYWYRQSLGQGLEFLIYFQGNSAPDKSGLPSDRFSAERTGGSVSTLTIQRTQQEDSAVYLCASSLPRGTSGSPDTQYFGPGTRLTVL.